The present T cell receptor (beta chain) was sequenced within a study of blood T cells in healthy people across ages. A few counts support this clonotype. Its target is unknown. A J-beta primer mix and a sample-barcoded 5' primer were used in a second PCR of about 7 to 12 cycles. TCRdb re-called the 5' RACE reads through MiXCR, storing one row per CDR3 protein. The table records about 640,000 distinct CDR3 sequences, less than 35% of them present only once. V lost 7 bases to trimming and J lost 6 bases; unmatched junction nucleotides: 4. The CDR3 is 13 residues long. Germline V gene lookup returns CDR1 SGHRS and CDR2 YFSETQ. Study-level points and caveats: Among T cells, TCR beta diversity per million cells dropped roughly linearly as age rose. Naive CD4+ cell counts and diversity both ran higher in long-lived than in aged donors. Estimates based on one million T cells were treated as lower bounds.

This TCR was recovered from a woman of 80 years or more in good health. This chain connects TRBV5-1 to TRBJ1-1, with 12 positions matching TRBD1. Sequenced input: blood. Here the CDR3 DNA reads TGCGCCAGCCGGGACAGGGGGCTCCCTGAAGCTTTCTTT. It specifies CASRDRGLPEAFF.